This T cell receptor (beta chain) was sequenced for a study of blood T cell repertoires in COVID-19. Study context: Collection of acute and convalescent COVID-19 samples took place in the United States, Italy and Spain. PBMCs, B-cell-depleted T cells, or T cells provided the cDNA or gDNA that made up the material.

Per the authors' pipeline: Nucleated cell number was recorded as an estimate derived from reference gene primer amplification. Profiling relied on immunoSEQ multiplex PCR, and the TCRdb table lists in-frame clones only, not all of them. The D gene and trimming were derived from the DNA, and the V and J assignments and clone size from that table. The sample contains roughly 200,000 clones, 80% to 90% of which appear only once. V dropped 3 bases and J dropped 4 bases, with 18 bases sitting between them. CDR3 length: 16 residues. The germline V gene has CDR1 LNHNV and CDR2 YYDKDF (reference sequence). The sequenced sample consisted of peripheral blood. This sequence joins TRBV15 and TRBJ1-2, with D unclear. This TCR came from a woman aged 18-29 years who had recovered from COVID-19. CDR3: CATSRGQEGSGYGYTF. The CDR3 nucleotides read TGTGCCACCAGCAGGGGTCAGGAGGGTTCGGGCTATGGCTACACCTTC.